These 6 T cell receptor beta chains came from one sample sequenced in a study of blood T cells in healthy people across ages. For the second PCR, which ran for about 6 to 11 cycles, a sample-barcoded 5' primer and a J-beta primer mix were used. TCRdb re-analysed the 5' RACE reads in MiXCR, keeping a single row per CDR3 protein. The sample consists of about a million distinct CDR3 sequences, just over 50% of them appearing once. The specimen was blood. These receptors all stem from a woman in her fifties or sixties in good health.

The V call is TRBV27, the J call TRBJ2-7; TRBD2 matches 7 bases. This CDR3 spans 16 amino acids. V trimming: 0 bases; J trimming: 4 bases; junction bases outside the gene matches: 9. Looked up from germline, CDR1 is MNHEY and CDR2 is SMNVEV (reference sequence). The CDR3 DNA reads TGTGCCAGCAGTTTATCGGCGGGGGAGAGAATGTACGAGCAGTACTTC. Translated, it gives CASSLSAGERMYEQYF.

This chain connects TRBV12-3 or TRBV12-4 to TRBJ2-3, with 9 positions matching TRBD2. Trimming removed 4 bases from V and 6 bases from J; junction bases left unmatched: 11. CDR3 length equals 16 residues. This chain's CDR3 is CASSSGLAQYGDTQYF. DNA for the CDR3: TGTGCCAGCAGTTCCGGACTAGCGCAATATGGGGATACGCAGTATTTT.

Here the CDR3 DNA reads TGTGCCAGCAGCAGGGATCCGGAGGTGAATGGCTACACCTTC. Translation gives CASSRDPEVNGYTF. The chain combines TRBV27 with TRBJ1-2; D possibly corresponds to TRBD1 (5 bases). This CDR3 is built from 14 residues. CDR1 and CDR2 (germline): MNHEY, SMNVEV (reference sequence). V gave up 6 bases and J gave up 6 bases, with 17 bases separating them.

The chain uses TRBV6-2 or TRBV6-3 and TRBJ2-3; 8 positions match TRBD2. With V trimmed by 6 bases and J by 1 base, 3 bases remained unmatched. This CDR3 region has 14 residues. Germline V gives CDR1 MNHEY, CDR2 SVGEGT. The CDR3 nucleotides are TGTGCCAGCAGGGCAGCGGGAGGCACAGATACGCAGTATTTT. As protein: CASRAAGGTDTQYF.

The rearrangement links TRBV12-3 or TRBV12-4 to TRBJ2-5; 7 positions agree with TRBD1. The CDR3 contains 13 residues. V was pared by 6 bases and J by 1 base, with 2 bases of the junction left unmatched. The CDR3 loop is CASRDRRQETQYF. In nucleotides, the CDR3 is TGTGCCAGCAGGGACAGGCGCCAAGAGACCCAGTACTTC.

This clonotype was detected a few times. The gene calls are TRBV29-1 and TRBJ2-3; 8 bases match TRBD2. Germline V gene data show CDR1 as SQVTM and CDR2 as ANQGSEA. J was trimmed by 4 bases and V by 6 bases; bases with no gene match: 12. This CDR3 contains 15 residues. In DNA form, the CDR3 reads TGCAGCGTCTTAGAGATTAGCGGGATAGCAGATACGCAGTATTTT. Translation: CSVLEISGIADTQYF.